This T cell receptor beta chain was captured by sequencing in a study of CD8 T cells in Susac syndrome. The RNA, roughly 0.45 to 1 ug, was put through reverse transcription using random hexamers. TCR beta CDR3 was amplified by immunoSEQ multiplex PCR. This amplification extended across 54 Vbeta and 13 Jbeta segments. TCRdb reanalysed the immunoSEQ multiplex PCR reads using MiXCR and keeps one entry per CDR3 protein. In the table there are roughly 160,000 distinct CDR3 sequences, around 94% of which are singletons. This CDR3 has 14 residues. Trimming removed 3 bases from V and 6 bases from J; junction bases left unmatched: 2. Germline loops: CDR1 MGHDK, CDR2 SYGVNS.

This TCR was recovered from a human donor in good health. The specimen was CD4+ T cells from PBMCs. This chain connects TRBV25-1 to TRBJ2-2, with 9 bases identical to TRBD2. CDR3 region: CASSELAGSGELFF. The CDR3, as DNA: TGTGCCAGCAGTGAGCTAGCGGGGTCCGGGGAGCTGTTTTTT.